These 21 T cell receptor beta chains share one sample of origin, sequenced in a study of T cell responses to AZD1222 COVID-19 vaccine. The data were produced by immunoSEQ multiplex PCR, yet TCRdb's version contains in-frame clones alone and is incomplete. The table includes 180,000 or so clones, roughly 92% detected once. The specimen was peripheral blood, collected 28 days after the second AZD1222 dose. The receptor source for this set is an adult who received the AZD1222 COVID-19 vaccine.

The V call is TRBV18, the J call TRBJ2-3; 7 bases are a match to TRBD2. The ends lost 4 bases at V and 2 bases at J; junction bases unmatched: 3. The CDR3 extends over 14 amino acids. In germline, CDR1 is KGHSH, CDR2 LQKENI. In DNA form, the CDR3 reads TGTGCCAGCTCACTCCGGGACTACACAGATACGCAGTATTTT. Its translation: CASSLRDYTDTQYF. Looking up the rest from reference TRBV18 and TRBJ2-3 gives the full variable domain: NAGVMQNPRHLVRRRGQEARLRCSPMKGHSHVYWYRQLPEEGLKFMVYLQKENIIDESGMPKERFSAEFPKEGPSILRIQQVVRGDSAAYFCASSLRDYTDTQYFGPGTRLTVL.

This clone was found once. The chain has TRBV2 and TRBJ2-5; TRBD2 might be the D (6 bases). CDR1 is SNHLY, CDR2 FYNNEI, per germline. The CDR3 has 15 amino acids. The ends were cut back, 2 bases at V and 5 bases at J, with 15 bases in the middle. CDR3 in DNA: TGTGCCAGCAGTGAATGGAGGGGAGTAGGGGAGACCCAGTACTTC. This encodes CASSEWRGVGETQYF.

The chain links TRBV19 to TRBJ1-6; D is unresolved. This CDR3 spans 12 amino acids. CDR1 and CDR2 (germline): LNHDA, SQIVND (reference sequence). V gave up 6 bases and J gave up 6 bases, with 6 bases separating them. The DNA of the CDR3 is TGTGCCAGTAGGAGACTTAATTCACCCCTCCACTTT. Translated, it gives CASRRLNSPLHF.

In DNA form, the CDR3 reads TGTGCCAGCAGCTCCAGCGGGGGCAGGGTTGTCCAGTACTTC. This translates into CASSSSGGRVVQYF. J is TRBJ2-5 and V is TRBV7-8, with 8 bases that match TRBD2. This CDR3 has 14 amino acids. J was trimmed by 10 bases and V by 4 bases; bases with no gene match: 11. Germline CDR1 and CDR2: SGHVS and FQNEAQ.

The chain uses TRBV2 and TRBJ2-5; D might be TRBD1 or TRBD2, each matching 6 bases. Trimming left V 9 bases short and J 5 bases short, with 13 bases between. The length of the CDR3 is 12 residues. The germline CDR1 and CDR2 sequences are SNHLY and FYNNEI. This chain's CDR3 is CASRTGRETQYF. CDR3 DNA sequence: TGTGCCAGTAGAACAGGGAGGGAGACCCAGTACTTC.

The chain joins TRBV5-1 to TRBJ1-2; tentative D call: TRBD1 (5 bases). Germline assignment: CDR1 SGHRS and CDR2 YFSETQ. The CDR3 runs to 13 residues. The V gene lost 3 bases and the J gene lost 7 bases, with 13 bases spanning the gap. The CDR3 region is CASSSAPQGGYTF. The CDR3 DNA is TGCGCCAGCAGCTCCGCCCCCCAGGGTGGCTACACCTTC.

The rearrangement links TRBV5-4 to TRBJ1-2; 9 positions match TRBD1. The V gene end was trimmed by 0 bases and the J gene end by 0 bases; junction bases not matched to a gene: 6. The CDR3 has 17 amino acids. Per germline, CDR1 SGHNT and CDR2 YYREEE (reference sequence). CDR3: CASSLVGQGRANYGYTF. For the CDR3, the DNA is TGTGCCAGCAGCTTGGTCGGACAGGGGAGAGCTAACTATGGCTACACCTTC.

J is TRBJ1-2 and V is TRBV5-4; no clear D gene. V shed 0 bases and J shed 5 bases, with 11 bases lying between them. There are 14 residues in the CDR3. Germline CDR1 is SGHNT and CDR2 is YYREEE (reference sequence). CDR3 bases: TGTGCCAGCAGCTTGGCGGACCGAGCGTATGGCTACACCTTC. Its translation is CASSLADRAYGYTF.

The J gene is TRBJ1-2, the V gene TRBV27, with D possibly being TRBD1 (5 bases). This CDR3 is 14 amino acids long. V lost 4 bases and J 6 bases, leaving 15 bases between the germline ends. Germline CDR1 and CDR2: MNHEY and SMNVEV (reference sequence). The CDR3 spells CASSSGGVPDGYTF. CDR3 bases: TGTGCCAGCAGTTCCGGGGGGGTCCCCGATGGCTACACCTTC.

J is TRBJ1-6 and V is TRBV14, with a tentative D call TRBD1 (6 bases). The CDR3 runs 16 residues. Germline assignment: CDR1 SGHDN and CDR2 FVKESK. V lost 4 bases and J lost 7, with 17 bases in between. The CDR3 DNA follows: TGTGCCAGCAGCCCTGCCGGTAGGGGGGGGAATTCACCCCTCCACTTT. Translating gives CASSPAGRGGNSPLHF.

This clone was seen once. The chain carries TRBV19 and TRBJ2-5; D might be TRBD2 (7 bases). CDR3 length: 12 residues. In germline, CDR1 is LNHDA, CDR2 SQIVND (reference sequence). V was trimmed by 11 bases and J by 3 bases, leaving 13 bases between them. The CDR3 is CASAGAKETQYF. The DNA for the CDR3 is TGTGCCTCGGCGGGGGCAAAAGAGACCCAGTACTTC.

With respect to this clone: The sample carries other DNA sequences with the same CDR3. The chain joins TRBV18 to TRBJ2-2; no clear D gene. V was clipped by 2 bases and J by 0 bases, with 7 bases between them. From germline, CDR1 is KGHSH and CDR2 LQKENI. The length of the CDR3 is 15 residues. The DNA of the CDR3 is TGTGCCAGCTCACCAGCCACCTCGAACACCGGGGAGCTGTTTTTT. Translation gives CASSPATSNTGELFF. The variable domain in full, with the rest retrieved from reference TRBV18 and TRBJ2-2, is NAGVMQNPRHLVRRRGQEARLRCSPMKGHSHVYWYRQLPEEGLKFMVYLQKENIIDESGMPKERFSAEFPKEGPSILRIQQVVRGDSAAYFCASSPATSNTGELFFGEGSRLTVL.

The gene calls are TRBV5-1 and TRBJ2-1; TRBD2 aligns across 7 bases. Germline V gives CDR1 SGHRS, CDR2 YFSETQ. The ends lost 3 bases at V and 6 bases at J; junction bases unmatched: 12. The CDR3 loop spans 16 amino acids. CDR3 sequence reads: CASSSWAGVSGNEQFF. The CDR3 DNA reads TGCGCCAGCAGCTCCTGGGCGGGAGTCTCGGGCAATGAGCAGTTCTTC.

The chain links TRBV7-2 to TRBJ2-3; unclear D gene. V lost 3 bases and J lost 2, with 3 bases in between. CDR3 length equals 12 residues. In germline, CDR1 is SGHTA, CDR2 FQGNSA. CDR3 coding DNA: TGTGCCAGCAGCTTTTTCACAGATACGCAGTATTTT. Its protein is CASSFFTDTQYF.

This chain joins TRBV18 and TRBJ2-3, with a possible D match to TRBD1 (6 bases). The CDR3 covers 15 residues. Trimming removed 3 bases from V and 3 bases from J, with 13 bases in between. The germline CDR1 and CDR2 sequences are KGHSH and LQKENI. DNA for the CDR3: TGTGCCAGCTCACCGGGGGCAGGGGAGACAGATACGCAGTATTTT. This sequence encodes CASSPGAGETDTQYF.

The chain recombines TRBV6-1 with TRBJ1-1, with TRBD1 matching 7 bases. Germline CDR1 MNHNS, CDR2 SASEGT. There are 14 residues in the CDR3. J gave up 1 base and V 7 bases, and 6 bases lay outside the gene matches. CDR3 in amino acids: CASTYRGENTEAFF. The CDR3 DNA follows: TGTGCCAGCACCTACAGGGGAGAGAACACTGAAGCTTTCTTT.

In DNA, the CDR3 is TGTGCCACCAGCATCGACGGTTACAATGAGCAGTTCTTC. Protein sequence: CATSIDGYNEQFF. V gene TRBV15 combines with J gene TRBJ2-1; D remains ambiguous. V was pared by 4 bases and J by 4 bases, with 8 bases between. The length of the CDR3 is 13 residues. The germline gives CDR1 LNHNV, CDR2 YYDKDF (reference sequence).

V usage is TRBV18 and J usage is TRBJ1-4; D not resolved. Germline values: CDR1 KGHSH, CDR2 LQKENI. V was clipped by 3 bases and J by 8 bases, with 16 bases between them. The CDR3 is 15 residues long. The CDR3 region has the DNA TGTGCCAGCTCACCCGGAGAGGGTACGAGGGAAAAACTGTTTTTT. It specifies CASSPGEGTREKLFF. The variable domain in full, completed from reference TRBV18 and TRBJ1-4, reads NAGVMQNPRHLVRRRGQEARLRCSPMKGHSHVYWYRQLPEEGLKFMVYLQKENIIDESGMPKERFSAEFPKEGPSILRIQQVVRGDSAAYFCASSPGEGTREKLFFGSGTQLSVL.

This clone has just one count. The chain combines TRBV19 with TRBJ1-1; 8 bases map to TRBD1. The germline V gene has CDR1 LNHDA and CDR2 SQIVND (reference sequence). The junction had 15 bases not matched to a gene; V was cut back by 8 bases and J by 4 bases. This CDR3 contains 16 residues. For the CDR3, the DNA is TGTGCCAGTCACGTTACAGGGGGAGCCATGAGCACTGAAGCTTTCTTT. Its protein is CASHVTGGAMSTEAFF.

This chain connects TRBV7-6 to TRBJ1-1, with unresolved D. This CDR3 is 14 amino acids long. The germline V gene has CDR1 SGHVS and CDR2 FNYEAQ. Trimming took off 1 base at V and 1 base at J, with 7 bases between the two ends. The CDR3: CASSLGSGNTEAFF. The CDR3 DNA follows: TGTGCCAGCAGCTTAGGGAGCGGGAACACTGAAGCTTTCTTT.

The J gene is TRBJ1-4, the V gene TRBV29-1, with 9 bases identical to TRBD1. The germline V gene has CDR1 SQVTM and CDR2 ANQGSEA. V was clipped by 8 bases and J by 8 bases; unmatched bases: 9. The CDR3 length is 13 residues. The CDR3 here is CSYGDRVGEKLFF. CDR3 sequence (DNA): TGCAGCTACGGGGACAGGGTAGGCGAAAAACTGTTTTTT.